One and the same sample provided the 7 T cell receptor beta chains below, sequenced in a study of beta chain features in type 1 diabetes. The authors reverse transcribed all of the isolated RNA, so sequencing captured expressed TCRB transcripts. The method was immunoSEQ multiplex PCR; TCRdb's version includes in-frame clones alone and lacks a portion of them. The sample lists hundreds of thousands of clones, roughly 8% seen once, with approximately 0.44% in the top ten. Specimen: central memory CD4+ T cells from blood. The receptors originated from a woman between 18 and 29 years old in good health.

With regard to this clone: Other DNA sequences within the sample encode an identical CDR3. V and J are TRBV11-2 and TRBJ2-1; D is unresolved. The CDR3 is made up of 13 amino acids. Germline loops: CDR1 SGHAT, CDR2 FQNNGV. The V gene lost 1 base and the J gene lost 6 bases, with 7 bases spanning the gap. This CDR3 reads CASSLGQSNEQFF. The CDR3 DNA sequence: TGTGCCAGCAGCTTAGGGCAGAGCAATGAGCAGTTCTTC.

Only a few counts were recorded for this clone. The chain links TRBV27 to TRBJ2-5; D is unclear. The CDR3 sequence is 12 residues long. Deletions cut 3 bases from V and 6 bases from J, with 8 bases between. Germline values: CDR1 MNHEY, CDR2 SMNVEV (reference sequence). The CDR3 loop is CASSFPLKTQYF. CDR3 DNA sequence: TGTGCCAGCAGTTTCCCTCTAAAGACCCAGTACTTC.

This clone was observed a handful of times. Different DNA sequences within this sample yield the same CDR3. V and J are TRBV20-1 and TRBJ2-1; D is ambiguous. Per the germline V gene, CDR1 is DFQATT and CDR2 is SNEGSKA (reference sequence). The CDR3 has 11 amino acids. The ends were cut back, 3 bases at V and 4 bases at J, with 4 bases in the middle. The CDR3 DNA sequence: TGCAGTGCTAGTGGGTACAATGAGCAGTTCTTC. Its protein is CSASGYNEQFF.

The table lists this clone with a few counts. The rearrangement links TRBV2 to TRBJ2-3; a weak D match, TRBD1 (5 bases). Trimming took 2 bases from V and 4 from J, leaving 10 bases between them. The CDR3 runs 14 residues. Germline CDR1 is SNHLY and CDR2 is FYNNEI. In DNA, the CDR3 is TGTGCCAGCAGTGAAACCAGCAGGGCAGATACGCAGTATTTT. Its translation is CASSETSRADTQYF.

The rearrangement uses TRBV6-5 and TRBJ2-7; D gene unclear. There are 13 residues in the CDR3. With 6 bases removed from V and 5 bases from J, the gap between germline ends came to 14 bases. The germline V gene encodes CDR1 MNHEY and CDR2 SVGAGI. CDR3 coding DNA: TGTGCCAGCAGAAGTCTAGTCGGCCACGAGCAGTACTTC. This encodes CASRSLVGHEQYF.

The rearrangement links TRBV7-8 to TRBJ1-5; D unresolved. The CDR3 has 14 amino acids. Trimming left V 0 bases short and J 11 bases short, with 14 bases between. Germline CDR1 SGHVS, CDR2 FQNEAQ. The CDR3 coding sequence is TGTGCCAGCAGCTTAGCTCGTGGAGACACCGCCCAGCATTTT. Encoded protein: CASSLARGDTAQHF.

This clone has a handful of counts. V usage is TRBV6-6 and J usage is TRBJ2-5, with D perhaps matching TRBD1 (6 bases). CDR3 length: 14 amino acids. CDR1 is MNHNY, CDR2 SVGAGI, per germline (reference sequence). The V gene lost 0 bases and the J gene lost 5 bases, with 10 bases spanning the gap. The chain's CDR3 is CASSYSTGPETQYF. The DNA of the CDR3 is TGTGCCAGCAGTTACTCGACAGGTCCCGAGACCCAGTACTTC.